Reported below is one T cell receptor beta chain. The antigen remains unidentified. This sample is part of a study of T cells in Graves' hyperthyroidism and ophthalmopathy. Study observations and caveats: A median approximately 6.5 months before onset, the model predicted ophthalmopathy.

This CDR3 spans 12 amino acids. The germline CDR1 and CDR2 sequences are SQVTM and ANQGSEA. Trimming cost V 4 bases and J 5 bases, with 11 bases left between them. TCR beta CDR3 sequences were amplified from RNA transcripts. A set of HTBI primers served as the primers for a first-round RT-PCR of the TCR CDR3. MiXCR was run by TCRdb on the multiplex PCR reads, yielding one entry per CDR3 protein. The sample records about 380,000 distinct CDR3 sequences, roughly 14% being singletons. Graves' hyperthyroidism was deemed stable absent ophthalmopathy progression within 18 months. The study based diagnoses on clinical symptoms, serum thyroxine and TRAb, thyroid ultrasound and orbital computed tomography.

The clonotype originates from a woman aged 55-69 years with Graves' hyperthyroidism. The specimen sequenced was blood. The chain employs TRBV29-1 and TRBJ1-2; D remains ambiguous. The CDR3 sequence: CSVVRTEYGYTF. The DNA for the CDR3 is TGCAGCGTTGTTAGGACTGAGTATGGCTACACCTTC.